These 6 T cell receptor beta chains share one sample of origin, sequenced in a study of PD-L1 blockade in urothelial cancer. Regarding time point: peripheral blood 6 weeks after treatment start. Repertoires were generated with immunoSEQ multiplex PCR, while TCRdb's copy carries only in-frame clones and drops some. The table includes more than 90,000 clones, 70% to 90% detected once. The sample here was PBMCs, taken around atezolizumab (anti-PD-L1) treatment. These receptors were taken from a man aged 70-80 years with urothelial cancer.

This sequence joins TRBV7-2 and TRBJ1-1, with D uncertain. Germline V gives CDR1 SGHTA, CDR2 FQGNSA. The CDR3 sequence is 14 residues long. V was trimmed by 2 bases and J by 5 bases, leaving 12 bases between them. This CDR3 reads CASSLFYGGTEAFF. CDR3 bases: TGTGCCAGCAGCTTATTTTACGGAGGGACTGAAGCTTTCTTT.

This chain connects TRBV19 to TRBJ1-2, with a weak D call TRBD1 (6 bases). V was trimmed by 1 base and J by 5 bases, leaving 8 bases between them. Germline V lookup: CDR1 LNHDA, CDR2 SQIVND (reference sequence). The CDR3 loop spans 13 amino acids. CDR3: CASSIVGQYGYTF. The CDR3 region has the DNA TGTGCCAGTAGTATAGTCGGACAGTATGGCTACACCTTC.

CDR3 sequence (DNA): TGCGCCAGCAGGGAGGGGATGGACGCAGATACGCAGTATTTT. It codes for CASREGMDADTQYF. The J gene is TRBJ2-3, the V gene TRBV5-1; D is possibly TRBD2 (6 bases). Germline V gene data show CDR1 as SGHRS and CDR2 as YFSETQ. The CDR3 loop spans 14 amino acids. Trimming removed 5 bases at V and 4 bases at J, with 14 bases between.

This chain links TRBV7-9 with TRBJ2-3; no reliable D call. The CDR3 has 15 residues. The ends were cut back, 5 bases at V and 2 bases at J, with 14 bases in the middle. Per germline, CDR1 SEHNR and CDR2 FQNEAQ (reference sequence). CDR3 coding DNA: TGTGCCAGCAGCGGGCTAACGGCCCTCACAGATACGCAGTATTTT. Translation gives CASSGLTALTDTQYF.

This chain connects TRBV10-3 to TRBJ2-2; 11 bases agree with TRBD2. Germline V gene sequence: CDR1 ENHRY, CDR2 SYGVKD. Germline trimming cut 7 bases from V and 5 bases from J; bases unmatched to any gene: 3. The CDR3 spans 14 residues. CDR3 sequence (DNA): TGTGCCATCAAGCCTAGCGGGGGGACCGGGGAGCTGTTTTTT. Protein product: CAIKPSGGTGELFF.

This sequence joins TRBV5-1 and TRBJ2-7, with TRBD2 matching 9 bases. The CDR3 sequence is 13 residues long. Germline V lookup: CDR1 SGHRS, CDR2 YFSETQ. V lost 4 bases to trimming and J lost 7 bases; unmatched junction nucleotides: 6. CDR3 in DNA: TGCGCCAGCAGCCCCATAGCGGGAGAAGAGCAGTACTTC. Encoded protein: CASSPIAGEEQYF.